The clone carrying this TCR beta chain was picked up a small number of times. Its antigen is as yet unknown. Template switching by 5'RACE produced TCR cDNA, adding a universal primer site and UMIs. In TCRdb, the 5' RACE reads were re-called with MiXCR into one record per CDR3 protein. This table has 360,000 or so distinct CDR3 sequences, 9.5% to 13% appearing once. The entry originates in a study of T cells after yellow fever vaccination. General study results and limits: Clones that expanded after primary vaccination mostly reappeared after the booster (96% CD4, about 91% CD8). The secondary response was weaker but peaked faster, day 5 versus 15.

V was pared by 5 bases and J by 7 bases, with 21 bases between. CDR1 is SGHVS and CDR2 is FNYEAQ in the germline V gene. There are 16 residues in the CDR3. The chain joins TRBV7-6 to TRBJ1-5, with TRBD1 as a possible D gene (5 bases). The source is a young man who received the YFV17D yellow fever vaccine. Sample: PBMCs, taken on the day of the first yellow fever vaccination. CDR3 coding DNA: TGTGCCAGCAGCCCCGGGACGGGAACAAGCGGGCAGCCCCAGCATTTT. Amino acid sequence: CASSPGTGTSGQPQHF.